The present entry profiles one T cell receptor (beta chain) with its context. The antigen is not known. The CDR3 loop spans 16 amino acids. Per the germline V gene, CDR1 is SGHDT and CDR2 is YYEEEE. With 4 bases removed from V and 2 bases from J, the gap between germline ends came to 13 bases. What was sequenced were expressed TCRB transcripts, since all of the isolated RNA had been reverse transcribed. Mean read depth for naive, central memory and regulatory T cell samples was around 3.8 million reads. Repertoires were generated with immunoSEQ multiplex PCR, while TCRdb's copy carries only in-frame clones and drops some. The sample carries fewer than 400,000 clones, less than 9.5% recorded once. The data stem from a study of beta chain features in type 1 diabetes. Looking at the study overall: What patients shared with healthy donors was a similar profile of age, gender and cell yields. Study results and limitations: Sampled from patients, naive, central memory and Treg TCRB repertoires appeared more similar than those sampled from healthy donors. Shortening that was moderate but significant affected the TCRB CDR3s of Type 1 diabetes patients in all four CD4+ subsets.

This chain uses TRBV5-6 with TRBJ2-6; D might be TRBD2 (6 bases). The sequencing sample was made of central memory CD4+ T cells from blood. The receptor was derived from a young woman in good health. CDR3 sequence: CASSRGAAAGANVLTF. The DNA of the CDR3 is TGTGCCAGCAGCCGCGGGGCGGCGGCTGGGGCCAACGTCCTGACTTTC.